This is a list of T cell receptor beta chains from one sample in a study of preoperative IRX-2 immunotherapy in early breast cancer. Using immunoSEQ multiplex PCR, the repertoire was profiled, and TCRdb retains in-frame clones only, with some absent. The sample includes 40,000 to 50,000 clones, 60% to 80% of them seen just once. The sample in question was tumor tissue, obtained after IRX-2 immunotherapy. These receptors came from a human donor with breast cancer. Each CDR3 is given with its conserved first and last residue. Each record gives: J gene, V gene, D gene, clone size, CDR3 DNA, CDR3 protein. The D gene is left open where the match is weak. Not every row has a clone size; where given, it reads once, few, many or a size class.

J: TRBJ2-3
V: TRBV15
D: TRBD2
size: NA
DNA: TGTGCCACCAGCAGAGATTGGGCGGGAGGGCTTGGAGATACGCAGTATTTT
CDR3: CATSRDWAGGLGDTQYF

J: TRBJ1-4
V: TRBV19
D: NA
size: once
DNA: TGTGCCAGTAGTAAACGGGATCATAATGAAAAACTGTTTTTT
CDR3: CASSKRDHNEKLFF

J: TRBJ2-1
V: TRBV6-4
D: NA
size: NA
DNA: TGTGCCATCAGTGATGGAGGGAAAGGCTTCTACAATGAGCAGTTCTTC
CDR3: CAISDGGKGFYNEQFF

J: TRBJ1-1
V: TRBV19
D: TRBD1
size: NA
DNA: TGTGCCAGTAGTCTTAGGACAGGGTCGGGGAACACTGAAGCTTTCTTT
CDR3: CASSLRTGSGNTEAFF

J: TRBJ1-1
V: TRBV18
D: NA
size: once
DNA: TGTGCCAGCTCAAGGGGGAACACTGAAGCTTTCTTT
CDR3: CASSRGNTEAFF

J: TRBJ2-7
V: TRBV6-8
D: TRBD1
size: few
DNA: TGTGCCAGCAATTACAGGGGGGCGGGCGAGCAGTACTTC
CDR3: CASNYRGAGEQYF

J: TRBJ1-4
V: TRBV30
D: NA
size: NA
DNA: TGTGCCTGGACAGGACAGTTCGCAAGGGCTGAAAAACTGTTTTTT
CDR3: CAWTGQFARAEKLFF

J: TRBJ1-4
V: TRBV18
D: NA
size: few
DNA: TGTGCCAGCTCACCGGACCTAACTAATGAAAAACTGTTTTTT
CDR3: CASSPDLTNEKLFF

J: TRBJ2-7
V: TRBV11-3
D: TRBD1
size: NA
DNA: TGTGCCAGCAGCTCCTTTGGACAGGGGAGGTATGGGCAGTACTTC
CDR3: CASSSFGQGRYGQYF

J: TRBJ1-1
V: TRBV18
D: NA
size: NA
DNA: TGTGCCAGCTCCCCTGCCGGGAGAAAAAACACTGAAGCTTTCTTT
CDR3: CASSPAGRKNTEAFF

J: TRBJ2-5
V: TRBV11-3
D: NA
size: few
DNA: TGTGCCAGCAGCCCGATAGGCCCCCAAGAGACCCAGTACTTC
CDR3: CASSPIGPQETQYF

J: TRBJ2-2
V: TRBV19
D: TRBD2
size: NA
DNA: TGTGCCAGTAGTAGAACTAGCGGGGGAGTAAACACCGGGGAGCTGTTTTTT
CDR3: CASSRTSGGVNTGELFF

J: TRBJ2-7
V: TRBV10-2
D: NA
size: NA
DNA: TGCGCCAGCAGTGAAATAGGGGTGGTAGGGGAGCAGTACTTC
CDR3: CASSEIGVVGEQYF

J: TRBJ2-1
V: TRBV6-8
D: NA
size: NA
DNA: TGTGCCAGCACCCCGATACGGCTAGCGTATTACAATGAGCAGTTCTTC
CDR3: CASTPIRLAYYNEQFF

J: TRBJ2-7
V: TRBV18
D: NA
size: NA
DNA: TGTGCCAGCTCACCACCGGCGAGCAGCGAGCAGTACTTC
CDR3: CASSPPASSEQYF

J: TRBJ1-2
V: TRBV19
D: NA
size: NA
DNA: TGTGCCAGCCGGGGGCCAGAAAAAGCTAACTATGGCTACACCTTC
CDR3: CASRGPEKANYGYTF

J: TRBJ2-7
V: TRBV18
D: TRBD1
size: NA
DNA: TGTGCCAGCTCACCCAGACAGGGGACTCCCGGGTACGAGCAGTACTTC
CDR3: CASSPRQGTPGYEQYF

J: TRBJ2-2
V: TRBV5-1
D: TRBD1
size: NA
DNA: TGCGCCAGCAGCCTGGACAGGGCAGACACCGGGGAGCTGTTTTTT
CDR3: CASSLDRADTGELFF

J: TRBJ2-1
V: TRBV6-8
D: NA
size: once
DNA: TGTGCCAGCAGTAGGGTCTACAATGAGCAGTTCTTC
CDR3: CASSRVYNEQFF

J: TRBJ2-2
V: TRBV22-1
D: NA
size: NA
DNA: TGTGCCAGCAACCGGGCTAGCGGCTCGAACACCGGGGAGCTGTTTTTT
CDR3: CASNRASGSNTGELFF

J: TRBJ1-5
V: TRBV19
D: NA
size: NA
DNA: TGTGCCAGTAGTATAGTCGGCAGGGGTGGGAATCAGCCCCAGCATTTT
CDR3: CASSIVGRGGNQPQHF

J: TRBJ2-1
V: TRBV14
D: NA
size: NA
DNA: TGTGCCAGCAGCCGTCTAGGAGCGGGTGGGTACAATGAGCAGTTCTTC
CDR3: CASSRLGAGGYNEQFF

J: TRBJ2-1
V: TRBV6-8
D: NA
size: NA
DNA: TGTGCCGCCAAAGCTCCCTCCTACAATGAGCAGTTCTTC
CDR3: CAAKAPSYNEQFF

J: TRBJ2-1
V: TRBV2
D: NA
size: NA
DNA: TGTGCCAGCATGAAGGGGAGGAGGGCCATTAATGAGCAGTTCTTC
CDR3: CASMKGRRAINEQFF

J: TRBJ1-2
V: TRBV28
D: TRBD1
size: once
DNA: TGTGCCAGCCACCCCGGGGACAGAGACTATGGCTACACCTTC
CDR3: CASHPGDRDYGYTF

J: TRBJ2-3
V: TRBV5-1
D: NA
size: NA
DNA: TGCGCCAGCAGCTTTGACGGGTCCATCGTTGATACGCAGTATTTT
CDR3: CASSFDGSIVDTQYF